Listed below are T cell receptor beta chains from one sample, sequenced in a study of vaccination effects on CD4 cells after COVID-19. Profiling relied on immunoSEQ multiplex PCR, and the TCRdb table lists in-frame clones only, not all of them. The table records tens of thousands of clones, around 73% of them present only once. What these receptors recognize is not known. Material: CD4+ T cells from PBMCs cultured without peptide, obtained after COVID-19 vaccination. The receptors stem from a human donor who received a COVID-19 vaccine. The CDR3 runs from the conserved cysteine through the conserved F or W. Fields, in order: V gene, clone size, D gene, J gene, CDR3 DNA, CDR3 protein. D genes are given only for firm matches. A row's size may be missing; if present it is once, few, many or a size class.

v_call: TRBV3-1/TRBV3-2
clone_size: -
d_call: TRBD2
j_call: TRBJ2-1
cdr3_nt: TGTGCCAGCCTGGGACTAGCGGGACAAGTGGGCTACAATGAGCAGTTCTTC
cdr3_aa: CASLGLAGQVGYNEQFF

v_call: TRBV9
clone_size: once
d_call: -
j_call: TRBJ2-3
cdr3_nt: TGTGCCAGCAGCGTAGACACCACAGATACGCAGTATTTT
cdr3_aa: CASSVDTTDTQYF

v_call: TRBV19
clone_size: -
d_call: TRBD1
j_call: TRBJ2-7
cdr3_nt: TGTGCCAGTAGTATTGGAGGACAGGGAAGCTCCTACGAGCAGTACTTC
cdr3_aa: CASSIGGQGSSYEQYF

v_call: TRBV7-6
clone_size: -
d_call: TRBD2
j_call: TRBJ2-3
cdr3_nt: TGTGCCAGCAGCCAGCTAGGTGTGGCTAGCGGGGGAGATACGCAGTATTTT
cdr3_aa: CASSQLGVASGGDTQYF

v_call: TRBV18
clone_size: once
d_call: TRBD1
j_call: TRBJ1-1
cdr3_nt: TGTGCCAGCTCACCAACGGGACAGAGGAACACTGAAGCTTTCTTT
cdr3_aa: CASSPTGQRNTEAFF

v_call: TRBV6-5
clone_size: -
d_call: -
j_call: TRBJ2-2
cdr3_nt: TGTGCCATCCGCTGGGACGTCATCACCGGGGAGCTGTTTTTT
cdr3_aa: CAIRWDVITGELFF

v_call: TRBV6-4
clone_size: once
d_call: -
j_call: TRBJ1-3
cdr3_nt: TGTGCCAGCAGTGACTCGTCAGTGGACAGTCTCTCTGGAAACACCATATATTTT
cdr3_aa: CASSDSSVDSLSGNTIYF

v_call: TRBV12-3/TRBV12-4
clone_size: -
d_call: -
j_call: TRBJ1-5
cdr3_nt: TGTGCCAGCAGCCGGAGCAATCAGCCCCAGCATTTT
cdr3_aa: CASSRSNQPQHF

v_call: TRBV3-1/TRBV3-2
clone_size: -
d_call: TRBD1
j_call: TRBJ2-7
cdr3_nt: TGTGCCAGCAGTCACAGGGGGTCCTACGAGCAGTACTTC
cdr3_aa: CASSHRGSYEQYF

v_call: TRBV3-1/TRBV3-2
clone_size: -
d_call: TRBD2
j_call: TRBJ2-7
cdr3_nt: TGTGCCAGCAGCCACGGGACTAGCGTCCACGAGCAGTACTTC
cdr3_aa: CASSHGTSVHEQYF

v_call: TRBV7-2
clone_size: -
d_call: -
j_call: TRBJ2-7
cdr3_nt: TGTGCCAGCAGCTTGAGGGGAGGTAACGAGCAGTACTTC
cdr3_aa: CASSLRGGNEQYF

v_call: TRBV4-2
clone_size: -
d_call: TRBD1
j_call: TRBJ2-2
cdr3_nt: TGTGCCAGCAGCCCGGGACAGGGTGGGGACACCGGGGAGCTGTTTTTT
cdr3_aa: CASSPGQGGDTGELFF

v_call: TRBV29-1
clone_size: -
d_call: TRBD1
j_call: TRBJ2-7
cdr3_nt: TGCAGCGTTGCCCTCGACAGGGGGGACGAGCAGTACTTC
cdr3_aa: CSVALDRGDEQYF

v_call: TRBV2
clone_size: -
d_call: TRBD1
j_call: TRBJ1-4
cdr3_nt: TGTGCAGAAGGGACACAGGGGGAAGAAAAACTGTTTTTT
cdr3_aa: CAEGTQGEEKLFF

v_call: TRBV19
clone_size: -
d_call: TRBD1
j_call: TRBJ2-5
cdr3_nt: TGTGCCAGTTCACCAACAGGGGAAGTGACCCAGTACTTC
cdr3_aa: CASSPTGEVTQYF

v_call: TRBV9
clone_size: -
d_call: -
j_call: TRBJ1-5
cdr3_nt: TGTGCCAGCAGCGCCGGAGTGGTCCTCAATCAGCCCCAGCATTTT
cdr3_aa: CASSAGVVLNQPQHF

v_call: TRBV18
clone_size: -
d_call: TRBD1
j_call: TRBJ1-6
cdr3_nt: TGTGCCAGCTCACCACGAGACAGGGGGCTAACAAGCAATTCACCCCTCCACTTT
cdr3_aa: CASSPRDRGLTSNSPLHF

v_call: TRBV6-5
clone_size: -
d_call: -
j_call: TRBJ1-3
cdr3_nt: TGTGCCAGCAGTTACGCGACAACCTCTGGAAACACCATATATTTT
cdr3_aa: CASSYATTSGNTIYF

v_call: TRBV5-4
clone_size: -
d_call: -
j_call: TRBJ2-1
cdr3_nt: TGTGCCAGCAGCCCATACACCACAACGTGGACGGGGGAGCAGTTCTTC
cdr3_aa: CASSPYTTTWTGEQFF

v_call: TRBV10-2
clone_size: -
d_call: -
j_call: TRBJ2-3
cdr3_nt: TGCGCCAGCAACGCCGGGGGCACAGATACGCAGTATTTT
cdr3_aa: CASNAGGTDTQYF

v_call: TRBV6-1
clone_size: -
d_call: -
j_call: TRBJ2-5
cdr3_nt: TGTGCCAGCAGTGTAGCTGGCAGGGGCGTGGAGACCCAGTACTTC
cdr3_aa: CASSVAGRGVETQYF

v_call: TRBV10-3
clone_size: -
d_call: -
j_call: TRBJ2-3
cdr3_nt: TGTGCCATCAGCCTTAGCACAGATACGCAGTATTTT
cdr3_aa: CAISLSTDTQYF

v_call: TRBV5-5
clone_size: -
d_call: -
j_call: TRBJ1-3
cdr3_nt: TGTGCCAGCAGCTTGGGTGCAGCCTCTGGAAACACCATATATTTT
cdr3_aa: CASSLGAASGNTIYF

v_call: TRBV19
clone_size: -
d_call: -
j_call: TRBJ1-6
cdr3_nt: TGTGCCAGTAGTATGCATACCTCGGGACGAGGCTCACCCCTCCACTTT
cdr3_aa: CASSMHTSGRGSPLHF

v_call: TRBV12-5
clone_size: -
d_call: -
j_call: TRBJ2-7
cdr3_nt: TGTGCTAGTGGTTCACAGGAGTACGAGCAGTACTTC
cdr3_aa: CASGSQEYEQYF

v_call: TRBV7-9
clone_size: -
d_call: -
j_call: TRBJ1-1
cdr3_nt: TGTGCCAGCAGCTTACAGGGGACGGACACTGAAGCTTTCTTT
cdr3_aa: CASSLQGTDTEAFF

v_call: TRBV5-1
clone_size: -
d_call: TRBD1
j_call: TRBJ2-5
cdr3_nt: TGCGCCAGCAGCTCGGGACAGCTCCAAGAGACCCAGTACTTC
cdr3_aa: CASSSGQLQETQYF

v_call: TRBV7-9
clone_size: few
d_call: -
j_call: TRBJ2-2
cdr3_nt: TGTGCCAGCAGCTCTAGGGGTGGGACGTTTGCGAACACCGGGGAGCTGTTTTTT
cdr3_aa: CASSSRGGTFANTGELFF

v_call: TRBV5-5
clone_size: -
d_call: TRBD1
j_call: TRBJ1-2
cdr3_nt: TGTGCCAGCAGCCTTGGACAGGGACTGAAGAGATATGGCTACACCTTC
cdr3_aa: CASSLGQGLKRYGYTF

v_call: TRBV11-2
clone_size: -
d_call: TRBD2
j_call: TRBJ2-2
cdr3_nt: TGTGCCAGCAGACGGACTAGCATAAAGACCGGGGAGCTGTTTTTT
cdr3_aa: CASRRTSIKTGELFF

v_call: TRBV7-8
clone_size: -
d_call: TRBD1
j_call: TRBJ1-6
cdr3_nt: TGTGCCAGCAGCCGAGGACAGGGAGGAAATTCACCCCTCCACTTT
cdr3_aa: CASSRGQGGNSPLHF

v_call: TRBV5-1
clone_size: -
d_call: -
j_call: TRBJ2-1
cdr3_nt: TGCGCCAGCACTTCCGAGGACTTGGCGGGCCCGAGGGTCTTC
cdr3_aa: CASTSEDLAGPRVF

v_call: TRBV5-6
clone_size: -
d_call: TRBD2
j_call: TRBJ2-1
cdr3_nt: TGTGCCAGCACGTTTTTAGCGGGGGGGCCGGATGAGCAGTTCTTC
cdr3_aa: CASTFLAGGPDEQFF

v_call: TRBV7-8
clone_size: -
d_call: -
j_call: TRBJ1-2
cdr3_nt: TGTGCCAGCAGCTTAGGGGCCATGAACTATGGCTACACCTTC
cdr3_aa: CASSLGAMNYGYTF

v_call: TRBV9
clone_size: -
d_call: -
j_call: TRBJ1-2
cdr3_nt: TGTGCCAGCAGCGTAGGGGTCGGGGGTAGTGGCTACACCTTC
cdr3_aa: CASSVGVGGSGYTF

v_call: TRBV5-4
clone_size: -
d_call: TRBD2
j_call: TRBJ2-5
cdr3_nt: TGTGCCAGCAGCTTGGGAGGGACTAGCGGGAGGGCTGGAGAGACCCAGTACTTC
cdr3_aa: CASSLGGTSGRAGETQYF

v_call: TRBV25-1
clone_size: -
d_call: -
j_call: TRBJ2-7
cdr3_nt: TGTGCCAGCAGTGACTCAGGAGTTGCGCTCAGGGAGCAGTACTTC
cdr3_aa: CASSDSGVALREQYF

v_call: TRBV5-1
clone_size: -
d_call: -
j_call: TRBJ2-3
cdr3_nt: TGCGCCAGCAGCGTCCCTTTGGCCCCAGACACAGATACGCAGTATTTT
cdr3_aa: CASSVPLAPDTDTQYF

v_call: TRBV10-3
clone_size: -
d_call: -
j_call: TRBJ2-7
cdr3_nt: TGTGCCATCAGTGATGGCTACGAGCAGTACTTC
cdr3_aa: CAISDGYEQYF

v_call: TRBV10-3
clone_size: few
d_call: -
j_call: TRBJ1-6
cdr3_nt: TGTGCCACTCATCCGGGGGCCGGGAATTCACCCCTCCACTTT
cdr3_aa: CATHPGAGNSPLHF